The following is a T cell receptor (beta chain) sequence with its context. Its antigen is undetermined. The junction departs from germline at one end; a sequencing error may be responsible. The sample comes from a study of Graves' ophthalmopathy and Graves' hyperthyroidism. For repertoire sequencing, the TCR beta CDR3 regions were amplified from RNA transcripts. RT-PCR was first run with HTBI primers, then multiplex PCR in a second round. TCRdb re-derived calls from the multiplex PCR reads in MiXCR, one entry per CDR3 protein. The data contain 660,000 or so distinct CDR3 sequences, about two fifths of them singletons. The CDR3 has 16 residues. Germline V gives CDR1 SGDLS, CDR2 YYNGEE. Ophthalmopathy cases showed moderate-to-severe activity, scoring CAS ≥3 and NOSPECS ≥4, with duration under 3 months. Findings of the study overall: Among expanded thyroid clonotypes above 0.001 frequency, most also occurred in blood. Progression of ophthalmopathy was predicted by the model with about 67% sensitivity and roughly 78% specificity.

The sample consisted of peripheral blood. This receptor was identified in an adult man with Graves' ophthalmopathy. This chain uses TRBV9 with TRBJ2-5, with unresolved D. CDR3 region: CVSSVDPQTDQETQYF. The CDR3 DNA follows: TGTGTCAGCAGCGTAGACCCCCAGACGGACCAAGAGACCCAGTACTTC.